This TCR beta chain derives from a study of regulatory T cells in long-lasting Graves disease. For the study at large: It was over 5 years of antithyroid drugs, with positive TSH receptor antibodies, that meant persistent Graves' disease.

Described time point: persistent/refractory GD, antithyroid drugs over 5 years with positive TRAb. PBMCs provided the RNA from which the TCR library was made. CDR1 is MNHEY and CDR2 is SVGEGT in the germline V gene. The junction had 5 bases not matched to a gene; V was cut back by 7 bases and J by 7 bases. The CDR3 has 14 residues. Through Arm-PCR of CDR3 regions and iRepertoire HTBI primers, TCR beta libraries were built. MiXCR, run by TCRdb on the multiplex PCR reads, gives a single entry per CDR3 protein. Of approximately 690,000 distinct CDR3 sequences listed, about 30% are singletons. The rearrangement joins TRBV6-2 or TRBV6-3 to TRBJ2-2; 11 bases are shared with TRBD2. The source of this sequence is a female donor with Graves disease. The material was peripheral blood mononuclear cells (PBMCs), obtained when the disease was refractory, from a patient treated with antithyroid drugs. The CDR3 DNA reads TGTGCCAGCAAACTAGCGGGAGAGATCGGGGAGCTGTTTTTT. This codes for CASKLAGEIGELFF.